Included here is one T cell receptor beta chain sequence, with context. Antigen: not known. This was the immunoSEQ v3 assay. This table comes from immunoSEQ multiplex PCR, and its TCRdb copy is limited to in-frame clones, with some not included. The sample yields tens of thousands of clones, 79% seen once. These data come from a study of TIL therapy for anti-PD-1-resistant metastatic lung cancer. For the study at large: Tumor harvest preceded PD-1/PD-L1 blockade, followed by nivolumab treatment. Patients had a median age of approximately 57 years (range about 35-80).

Time point in this sample: pre-treatment sample, taken before nivolumab and TIL therapy. Germline CDR1 is MNHEY and CDR2 is SVGAGI. V lost 7 bases and J lost 0, with 9 bases in between. The CDR3 contains 14 residues. Study-wide points: This highly selected cohort may not generalize to typical lung cancer patients.

The V and J genes are TRBV6-5 and TRBJ2-2; weak D call: TRBD1 (5 bases). The sample consisted of blood, taken at baseline. This receptor was obtained from a man in his 70s with non-small cell lung cancer. CDR3 sequence reads: CASKTDTNTGELFF. The CDR3 bases are TGTGCCAGCAAAACGGACACGAACACCGGGGAGCTGTTTTTT.